A single sample gave rise to the 23 T cell receptor beta chains below, sequenced in a study of vaccination effects on CD4 cells after COVID-19. Their target antigens are unknown. This table comes from immunoSEQ multiplex PCR, and its TCRdb copy is limited to in-frame clones, with some not included. The table lists 31,000 or so clones, less than 85% of them singletons, with about 4% in the top ten. Isolating CD4+ T cells followed about 10 days of culture. Here the sequenced sample was CD4+ T cells from PBMCs cultured without peptide, taken before COVID-19 vaccination. The origin of the receptors is a human donor who received a COVID-19 vaccine.

The chain combines TRBV27 with TRBJ2-1; D is uncertain. Germline V gene sequence: CDR1 MNHEY, CDR2 SMNVEV (reference sequence). V was shortened by 4 bases and J by 0 bases, with 13 bases between the two germline ends. This CDR3 contains 16 residues. CDR3 sequence: CASSSWTISSYNEQFF. DNA for the CDR3: TGTGCCAGCAGTTCCTGGACCATCAGCTCCTACAATGAGCAGTTCTTC.

The CDR3 coding sequence is TGTGCCACCAGCAGGGGAGGCTCTGGAAACACCATATATTTT. Protein sequence: CATSRGGSGNTIYF. The V call is TRBV15, the J call TRBJ1-3; D is undetermined. This CDR3 has 14 residues. The germline V and J ends were trimmed by 3 bases and 0 bases, with 6 bases remaining between them. The V gene's germline CDR1 is LNHNV and CDR2 YYDKDF (reference sequence).

Worth noting for this clone: A junction end diverges from the germline sequence, so it may reflect a read error. The chain links TRBV27 to TRBJ1-6; D remains unclear. Germline V gene lookup returns CDR1 MNHEY and CDR2 SMNVEV (reference sequence). The CDR3 consists of 9 residues. In nucleotides, the CDR3 is TGTGCCAGCCGTTTACCCCTCCACTTT. Translation gives CASRLPLHF.

The chain uses TRBV3-1 (or the pseudogene TRBV3-2) and TRBJ2-1, with TRBD2 matching over 10 bases. The CDR3 consists of 15 residues. The trim removed 5 bases at V and 7 bases at J, leaving 8 bases unmatched. The germline V gene encodes CDR1 LGHDT and CDR2 YNNKEL (reference sequence). The CDR3 here is CASSYERGGLNEQFF. The CDR3 region has the DNA TGTGCCAGCAGCTACGAGCGGGGGGGCTTGAATGAGCAGTTCTTC.

The chain links TRBV19 to TRBJ1-5, with D tentatively TRBD1 (5 bases). Germline V gives CDR1 LNHDA, CDR2 SQIVND (reference sequence). The CDR3 sequence is 22 residues long. V was trimmed by 3 bases and J by 0 bases, leaving 30 bases between them. The CDR3 spells CASSMVRDFHRRGRYSNQPQHF. CDR3 bases: TGTGCCAGTAGTATGGTTCGGGACTTCCATCGGCGGGGTAGATATAGCAATCAGCCCCAGCATTTT.

The gene calls are TRBV19 and TRBJ2-7, with D perhaps matching TRBD1 (6 bases). This CDR3 comprises 16 residues. Trimming pared 3 bases from V and 4 bases from J, leaving 19 bases between. Germline V gene lookup returns CDR1 LNHDA and CDR2 SQIVND (reference sequence). CDR3 in DNA: TGTGCCAGTAGTATGCGGAACCAGGGGCCCGCTTACGAGCAGTACTTC. Protein product: CASSMRNQGPAYEQYF.

The rearrangement links TRBV19 to TRBJ1-2; the D is unclear. V was pared by 5 bases and J by 5 bases, with 15 bases between. Germline V lookup: CDR1 LNHDA, CDR2 SQIVND (reference sequence). This CDR3 has 14 residues. This chain's CDR3 is CASSYRTNPYGYTF. In nucleotides, the CDR3 is TGTGCCAGTAGTTATAGAACGAATCCTTATGGCTACACCTTC.

The chain combines TRBV29-1 with TRBJ2-7; 7 nucleotides agree with TRBD1. CDR3 size: 13 residues. CDR1 is SQVTM, CDR2 ANQGSEA, per germline. The V segment lost 4 bases and the J segment 3 bases; nucleotides outside the gene matches: 6. The CDR3 spells CSVVRQGDYEQYF. CDR3 bases: TGCAGCGTTGTAAGGCAGGGGGACTACGAGCAGTACTTC.

This rearrangement joins TRBV7-2 to TRBJ2-3; D not certain. The V and J ends lost 3 bases and 2 bases respectively, with 6 bases between them. CDR3 length: 13 amino acids. Per germline, CDR1 SGHTA and CDR2 FQGNSA. The CDR3 sequence: CASSLSITDTQYF. The CDR3 DNA is TGTGCCAGCAGCTTGTCGATCACAGATACGCAGTATTTT.

The chain carries TRBV20-1 and TRBJ2-3, with no clear D. Germline V gene data show CDR1 as DFQATT and CDR2 as SNEGSKA (reference sequence). This CDR3 comprises 15 residues. V lost 3 bases and J lost 0, with 13 bases in between. CDR3 bases: TGCAGTGCTAGTTCCTCGGTCACTAGCACAGATACGCAGTATTTT. It specifies CSASSSVTSTDTQYF.

This chain joins TRBV5-1 and TRBJ1-1; a weak D match, TRBD1 (5 bases). Germline assignment: CDR1 SGHRS and CDR2 YFSETQ. This CDR3 comprises 14 residues. V lost 3 bases and J 7 bases, leaving 16 bases between the germline ends. The CDR3 DNA reads TGCGCCAGCAGCTGGGACGGGACTGTGAGTGAAGCTTTCTTT. It codes for CASSWDGTVSEAFF.

The chain combines TRBV27 with TRBJ1-2, with TRBD1 identical over 9 bases. The junction had 3 bases not matched to a gene; V was cut back by 6 bases and J by 4 bases. The length of the CDR3 is 13 residues. Germline lookup yields CDR1 MNHEY and CDR2 SMNVEV (reference sequence). The CDR3 bases are TGTGCCAGCAGGGGACAGGGAATCTATGGCTACACCTTC. Residues: CASRGQGIYGYTF.

This clone was counted between two and nine times. The chain employs TRBV5-4 and TRBJ1-6; 7 bases align to TRBD1. The CDR3 is 15 residues long. Looked up from germline, CDR1 is SGHNT and CDR2 is YYREEE (reference sequence). Germline trimming cut 4 bases from V and 7 bases from J; bases unmatched to any gene: 8. CDR3 region: CASSQDGTVNSPLHF. CDR3 nucleotides: TGTGCCAGCAGCCAGGACGGGACAGTAAATTCACCCCTCCACTTT.

Written as DNA, the CDR3 is TGTGCCAGCAGCCCAATTCCCGGGTTTGTCACCTTC. It codes for CASSPIPGFVTF. The V call is TRBV7-9, the J call TRBJ1-2; D is undetermined. With 5 bases removed from V and 13 bases from J, the gap between germline ends came to 17 bases. Looked up from germline, CDR1 is SEHNR and CDR2 is FQNEAQ (reference sequence). CDR3 length equals 12 residues.

The J gene is TRBJ2-1, the V gene TRBV5-4, with D tentatively TRBD2 (5 bases). The CDR3 consists of 12 residues. Trimming removed 0 bases from V and 9 bases from J, with 7 bases in between. CDR1 is SGHNT, CDR2 YYREEE, per germline (reference sequence). The chain's CDR3 is CASSLDGSEQFF. The CDR3, as DNA: TGTGCCAGCAGCTTGGATGGGAGTGAGCAGTTCTTC. The full variable domain, in which reference TRBV5-4 and TRBJ2-1 provide the parts outside the CDR3, is ETGVTQSPTHLIKTRGQQVTLRCSSQSGHNTVSWYQQALGQGPQFIFQYYREEENGRGNFPPRFSGLQFPNYSSELNVNALELDDSALYLCASSLDGSEQFFGPGTRLTVL.

The rearrangement uses TRBV7-9 and TRBJ2-1; 8 bases map to TRBD2. V was clipped by 2 bases and J by 8 bases; unmatched bases: 17. This CDR3 region has 18 residues. Per germline, CDR1 SEHNR and CDR2 FQNEAQ (reference sequence). The DNA for the CDR3 is TGTGCCAGCAGCTTATCCCCACTGAGCGGGAGTACGGCGGATGAGCAGTTCTTC. It translates to CASSLSPLSGSTADEQFF.

This rearrangement joins TRBV10-3 to TRBJ2-3; 7 nucleotides align to TRBD2. CDR3 length equals 17 residues. Germline-derived CDR1 and CDR2 are ENHRY and SYGVKD. J gave up 2 bases and V 0 bases, and 8 bases lay outside the gene matches. This CDR3 reads CAISESIPAGNTDTQYF. The CDR3 DNA reads as TGTGCCATCAGTGAGTCAATACCAGCGGGAAACACAGATACGCAGTATTTT.

The sample holds a few counts of this clone. The J gene is TRBJ1-6, the V gene TRBV5-1; 7 bases align to TRBD1. V lost 3 bases, J lost 4 bases, and 13 bases stayed unmatched. This CDR3 comprises 18 residues. Germline loops: CDR1 SGHRS, CDR2 YFSETQ. The CDR3 is CASSSRQGDRRYNSPLHF. DNA for the CDR3: TGCGCCAGCAGCTCGAGACAGGGTGATCGGCGTTATAATTCACCCCTCCACTTT.

This clone was seen just once. This chain connects TRBV14 to TRBJ2-7; 8 bases agree with TRBD2. In germline, CDR1 is SGHDN, CDR2 FVKESK. Trimming took 4 bases from V and 1 from J; bases not matched to a gene: 12. This CDR3 is 17 amino acids long. The CDR3 spells CASSRIPWREESYEQYF. In DNA, the CDR3 is TGTGCCAGCAGCCGAATCCCCTGGCGGGAGGAATCCTACGAGCAGTACTTC.

This clone came up a few times. V is TRBV5-1 and J is TRBJ1-1, with D possibly matching TRBD1 (6 bases). The CDR3 is 15 residues long. V was pared by 2 bases and J by 1 base, with 12 bases between. Germline-derived CDR1 and CDR2 are SGHRS and YFSETQ. In DNA, the CDR3 is TGCGCCAGCAGCTTCATGACAGGACGGAACACTGAAGCTTTCTTT. It is translated as CASSFMTGRNTEAFF.

The chain carries TRBV10-3 and TRBJ2-3; a possible D gene is TRBD2 (7 bases). CDR1 is ENHRY and CDR2 is SYGVKD in the germline V gene. V dropped 10 bases and J dropped 6 bases, with 17 bases sitting between them. The CDR3 is 13 amino acids. The CDR3 DNA follows: TGTGCCACCCGGCGGGGGCCACGGGATACGCAGTATTTT. As protein: CATRRGPRDTQYF.

This clone was counted between two and nine times. This chain uses TRBV7-9 with TRBJ2-7; 8 nucleotides match TRBD1. Germline CDR1 is SEHNR and CDR2 is FQNEAQ (reference sequence). The CDR3 contains 14 residues. J lost 1 base, V lost 6 bases, and 5 bases had no gene match. The CDR3 sequence is CASRTGGPSYEQYF. CDR3 nucleotide sequence: TGTGCCAGCAGAACAGGGGGACCATCCTACGAGCAGTACTTC.

The chain carries TRBV19 and TRBJ2-3, with 13 nucleotides matching TRBD2. The ends lost 3 bases at V and 1 base at J; junction bases unmatched: 1. The germline V gene encodes CDR1 LNHDA and CDR2 SQIVND (reference sequence). This CDR3 spans 16 amino acids. CDR3 DNA: TGTGCCAGTAGTATCGGACTAGCGGGGGGCACAGATACGCAGTATTTT. Translation: CASSIGLAGGTDTQYF.